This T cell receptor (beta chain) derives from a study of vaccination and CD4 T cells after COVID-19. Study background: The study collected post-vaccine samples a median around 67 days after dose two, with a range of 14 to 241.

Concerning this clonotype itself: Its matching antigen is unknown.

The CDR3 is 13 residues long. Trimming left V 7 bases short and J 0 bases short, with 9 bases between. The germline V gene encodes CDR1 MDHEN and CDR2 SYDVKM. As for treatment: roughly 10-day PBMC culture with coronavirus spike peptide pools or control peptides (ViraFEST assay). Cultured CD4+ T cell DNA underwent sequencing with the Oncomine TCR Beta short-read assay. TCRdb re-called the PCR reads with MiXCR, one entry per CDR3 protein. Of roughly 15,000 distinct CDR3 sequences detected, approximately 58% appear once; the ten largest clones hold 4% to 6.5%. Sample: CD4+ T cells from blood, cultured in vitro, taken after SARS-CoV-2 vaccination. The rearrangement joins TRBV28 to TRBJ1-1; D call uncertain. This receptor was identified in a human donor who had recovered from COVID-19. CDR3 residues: CASTSTVNTEAFF. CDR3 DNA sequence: TGTGCCAGCACAAGTACCGTGAACACTGAAGCTTTCTTT.